Below, 10 T cell receptor beta chains from the same sample are listed, as sequenced in a study of cytomegalovirus exposure and HLA in healthy donors. The PCR ran on 60 Vbeta and 13 Jbeta primers. Repertoires were generated with immunoSEQ multiplex PCR, while TCRdb's copy carries only in-frame clones and drops some. The sample consists of some 70,000 clones, less than 70% of them appearing once. Sample: PBMCs. These receptors came from a woman aged 25 to 39 in good health and CMV-seronegative.

This clone has a handful of counts. This probably arose from a read error, given a far larger clone one base away. The rearrangement joins TRBV7-8 to TRBJ1-2; possible D gene TRBD1, 5 bases. Germline CDR1 SGHVS, CDR2 FQNEAQ. V shed 4 bases and J shed 6 bases, with 12 bases lying between them. The CDR3 spans 13 residues. CDR3 region: CASSSGAGNGYTF. Written as DNA, the CDR3 is TGTGCCAGCAGCTCAGGTGCAGGGAATGGCTACACCTTC.

The V call is TRBV7-2, the J call TRBJ1-6; 10 bases are shared with TRBD1. Looked up from germline, CDR1 is SGHTA and CDR2 is FQGNSA. This CDR3 contains 16 residues. J gave up 10 bases and V 5 bases, and 11 bases lay outside the gene matches. CDR3 bases: TGTGCCAGCAGCCTCCGGGACAGGGGAGAAGGGTCACCCCTCCACTTT. Translated, it gives CASSLRDRGEGSPLHF.

This clone was counted many times. The chain is built from TRBV6-1 and TRBJ1-2, with TRBD1 matching over 11 bases. The V and J ends lost 7 bases and 1 base, in that order; junction bases with no gene match: 5. This CDR3 is built from 15 residues. Germline V gene sequence: CDR1 MNHNS, CDR2 SASEGT. As DNA, the CDR3 is TGTGCCAGCATGCAGGACAGGGGGCATAACTATGGCTACACCTTC. This sequence encodes CASMQDRGHNYGYTF.

This clone was found once. The V call is TRBV7-9, the J call TRBJ2-1; D not certain. The CDR3 length is 12 residues. Trimming left V 5 bases short and J 8 bases short, with 10 bases between. Germline V gives CDR1 SEHNR, CDR2 FQNEAQ (reference sequence). The CDR3 loop is CASSPGLDEQFF. The CDR3 DNA reads as TGTGCCAGCAGCCCCGGTTTGGATGAGCAGTTCTTC.

V and J are TRBV6-5 and TRBJ1-1; 7 positions match TRBD1. CDR1 and CDR2 (germline): MNHEY, SVGAGI. V gave up 6 bases and J gave up 4 bases; unmatched junction bases: 8. This CDR3 contains 14 residues. As DNA, the CDR3 is TGTGCCAGCAGCTCGACAGGGCGAGGCACTGAAGCTTTCTTT. It translates to CASSSTGRGTEAFF.

The chain carries TRBV30 and TRBJ1-6, with a tentative D call TRBD1 (6 bases). Germline values: CDR1 GTSNPN, CDR2 SVGIG (reference sequence). V was pared by 1 base and J by 10 bases, with 11 bases between. The CDR3 spans 13 residues. CDR3 protein: CAWSEIRGSPLHF. For the CDR3, the DNA is TGTGCCTGGAGTGAAATCAGGGGATCACCCCTCCACTTT.

This chain connects TRBV10-3 to TRBJ1-6, with 8 bases identical to TRBD1. J lost 6 bases, V lost 3 bases, and 10 bases had no gene match. CDR1 ENHRY and CDR2 SYGVKD come from the germline V gene. CDR3 length: 17 amino acids. As DNA, the CDR3 is TGTGCCATCAGTGATCTCCTCGGGGACAGGCTTAATTCACCCCTCCACTTT. Amino acid sequence: CAISDLLGDRLNSPLHF.

The chain couples TRBV7-7 to TRBJ2-1; 7 nucleotides align to TRBD1. After removal of 5 bases from V and 2 bases from J, the junction contained 6 bases not matched to a gene. In germline, CDR1 is SSHAT, CDR2 FNYEAQ (reference sequence). This CDR3 contains 15 residues. The CDR3 DNA is TGTGCCAGCAGCCTGGGGACAGAACCCTACAATGAGCAGTTCTTC. Residues: CASSLGTEPYNEQFF. Full variable domain (missing parts from reference TRBV7-7 and TRBJ2-1): GAGVSQSPRYKVTKRGQDVTLRCDPISSHATLYWYQQALGQGPEFLTYFNYEAQPDKSGLPSDRFSAERPEGSISTLTIQRTEQRDSAMYRCASSLGTEPYNEQFFGPGTRLTVL.

The chain carries TRBV2 and TRBJ1-5; D might be TRBD1 (5 bases). V was clipped by 7 bases and J by 2 bases, with 12 bases between them. The CDR3 totals 14 residues. The germline V gene encodes CDR1 SNHLY and CDR2 FYNNEI. The CDR3 DNA reads as TGTGCCAGCAATGGCAGGGAGGGCAATCAGCCCCAGCATTTT. This gives the protein CASNGREGNQPQHF.

This clone appeared a few times. The V gene is TRBV30, the J gene TRBJ2-7; possible D gene TRBD1, 6 bases. The length of the CDR3 is 15 residues. The ends were cut back, 2 bases at V and 6 bases at J, with 20 bases in the middle. Germline V gene data show CDR1 as GTSNPN and CDR2 as SVGIG (reference sequence). The CDR3 region is CAWSSSTGSRFEQYF. CDR3 DNA sequence: TGTGCCTGGAGTTCTTCCACAGGGTCCCGGTTCGAGCAGTACTTC.